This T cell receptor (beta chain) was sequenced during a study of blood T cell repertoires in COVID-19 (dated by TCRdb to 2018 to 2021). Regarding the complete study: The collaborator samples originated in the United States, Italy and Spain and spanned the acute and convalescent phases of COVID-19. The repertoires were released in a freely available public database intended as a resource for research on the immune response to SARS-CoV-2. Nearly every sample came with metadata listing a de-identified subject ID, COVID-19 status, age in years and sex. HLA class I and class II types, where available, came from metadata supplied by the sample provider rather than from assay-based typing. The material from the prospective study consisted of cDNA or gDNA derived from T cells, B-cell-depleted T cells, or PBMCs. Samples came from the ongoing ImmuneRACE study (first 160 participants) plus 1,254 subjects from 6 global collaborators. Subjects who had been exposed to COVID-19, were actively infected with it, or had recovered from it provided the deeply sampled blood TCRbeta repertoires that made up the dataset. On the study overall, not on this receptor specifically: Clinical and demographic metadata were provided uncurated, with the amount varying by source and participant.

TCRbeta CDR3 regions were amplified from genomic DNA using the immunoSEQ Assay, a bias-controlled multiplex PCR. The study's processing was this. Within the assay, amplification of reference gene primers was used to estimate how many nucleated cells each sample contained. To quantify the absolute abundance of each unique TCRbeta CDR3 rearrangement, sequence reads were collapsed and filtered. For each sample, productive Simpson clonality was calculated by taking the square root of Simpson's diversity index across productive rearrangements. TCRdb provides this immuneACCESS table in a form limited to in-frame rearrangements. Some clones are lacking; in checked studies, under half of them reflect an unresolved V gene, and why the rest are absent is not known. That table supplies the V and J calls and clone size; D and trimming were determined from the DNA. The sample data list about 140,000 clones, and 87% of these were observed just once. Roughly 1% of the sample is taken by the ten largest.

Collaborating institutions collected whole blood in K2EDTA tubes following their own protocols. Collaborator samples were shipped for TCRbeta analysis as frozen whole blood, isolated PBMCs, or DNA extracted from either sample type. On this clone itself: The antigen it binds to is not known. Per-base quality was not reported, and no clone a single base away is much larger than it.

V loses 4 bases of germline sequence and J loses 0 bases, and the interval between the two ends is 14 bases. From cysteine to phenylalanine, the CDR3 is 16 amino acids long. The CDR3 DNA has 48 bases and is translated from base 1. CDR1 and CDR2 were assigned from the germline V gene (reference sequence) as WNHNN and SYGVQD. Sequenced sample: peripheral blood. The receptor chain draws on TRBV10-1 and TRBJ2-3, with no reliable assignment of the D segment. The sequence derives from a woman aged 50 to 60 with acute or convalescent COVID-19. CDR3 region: CASSVSGFPSTDTQYF. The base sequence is TGCGCCAGCAGTGTTTCAGGTTTTCCCAGCACAGATACGCAGTATTTT.